The 11 T cell receptor beta chains reported below all come from one sample, sequenced in a study of CD8 T cells in Susac syndrome. Random hexamers served to reverse transcribe roughly 0.5 to 1 ug RNA. From the immunoSEQ multiplex PCR reads, TCRdb called clonotypes with MiXCR, one entry per CDR3 protein. The data show approximately 300,000 distinct CDR3 sequences, about nine tenths seen once. Sequenced: CD8+ T cells from PBMCs. The receptors derive from a human donor with multiple sclerosis.

The rearrangement links TRBV29-1 to TRBJ2-1; no clear D. The germline gives CDR1 SQVTM, CDR2 ANQGSEA. This CDR3 region has 14 residues. Between the trimmed V and J ends, which lost 0 bases and 4 bases, there was a span of 10 bases. CDR3 sequence reads: CSVEDPTAYNEQFF. The CDR3 nucleotides read TGCAGCGTTGAAGATCCTACAGCGTACAATGAGCAGTTCTTC.

The chain couples TRBV6-2 or TRBV6-3 to TRBJ2-7; possibly TRBD1 or TRBD2 for D (5 bases each). With 6 bases removed from V and 5 bases from J, the gap between germline ends came to 23 bases. From germline, CDR1 is MNHEY and CDR2 SVGEGT. The CDR3 length is 16 residues. CDR3 nucleotides: TGTGCCAGCAGGACCGGGACGGCCATAATGGGGGACGAGCAGTACTTC. Protein sequence: CASRTGTAIMGDEQYF.

This clonotype was found once. This chain links TRBV7-6 with TRBJ2-3; the D gene is possibly TRBD2 (5 bases). Germline V gene sequence: CDR1 SGHVS, CDR2 FNYEAQ. V lost 5 bases to trimming and J lost 6 bases, with 21 bases between them. The CDR3 spans 16 residues. In DNA form, the CDR3 reads TGTGCCAGCAGCGTGTCGGGCGGTAGCGCTTTCGATACGCAGTATTTT. It yields the protein CASSVSGGSAFDTQYF. Full variable domain (rest looked up from reference TRBV7-6 and TRBJ2-3): GAGVSQSPRYKVTKRGQDVALRCDPISGHVSLYWYRQALGQGPEFLTYFNYEAQQDKSGLPNDRFSAERPEGSISTLTIQRTEQRDSAMYRCASSVSGGSAFDTQYFGPGTRLTVL.

The CDR3 is CASSLDQGTGELFF. The CDR3 nucleotides are TGTGCCAGCAGCTTGGACCAGGGAACCGGGGAGCTGTTTTTT. The chain employs TRBV7-9 and TRBJ2-2; D is perhaps TRBD1 (5 bases). The V end was cut by 3 bases, the J end by 5 bases, with 10 bases between. The V gene's germline CDR1 is SEHNR and CDR2 FQNEAQ (reference sequence). The CDR3 is made up of 14 amino acids. Using reference TRBV7-9 and TRBJ2-2 for the parts outside the CDR3, the full variable domain is DTGVSQNPRHKITKRGQNVTFRCDPISEHNRLYWYRQTLGQGPEFLTYFQNEAQLEKSRLLSDRFSAERPKGSFSTLEIQRTEQGDSAMYLCASSLDQGTGELFFGEGSRLTVL.

The chain recombines TRBV24-1 with TRBJ2-2, with 12 bases identical to TRBD2. CDR1 and CDR2 (germline): KGHDR, SFDVKD. The V segment lost 9 bases and the J segment 4 bases; nucleotides outside the gene matches: 2. The CDR3 contains 14 residues. CDR3 nucleotides: TGTGCCACCGGACTAGCGGGGACCACCGGGGAGCTGTTTTTT. It translates to CATGLAGTTGELFF.

The V gene is TRBV28, the J gene TRBJ1-6; D gene unclear. V shed 6 bases and J shed 15 bases, with 12 bases lying between them. Germline CDR1 is MDHEN and CDR2 is SYDVKM. CDR3 size: 11 residues. This CDR3 is CASSPRIRLHF. As DNA, the CDR3 is TGTGCCAGCAGCCCGCGGATCCGCCTCCACTTT.

The chain couples TRBV9 to TRBJ1-1; 8 bases line up with TRBD1. Germline lookup yields CDR1 SGDLS and CDR2 YYNGEE. After removal of 3 bases from V and 4 bases from J, the junction contained 8 bases not matched to a gene. The CDR3 is made up of 15 amino acids. The DNA for the CDR3 is TGTGCCAGCAGCGCGATCGACAGGGGCGGCACTGAAGCTTTCTTT. This encodes CASSAIDRGGTEAFF.

This chain connects TRBV30 to TRBJ2-7; no clear D. This CDR3 has 14 residues. The germline CDR1 and CDR2 sequences are GTSNPN and SVGIG (reference sequence). The V end was cut by 4 bases, the J end by 2 bases, with 15 bases between. This CDR3 is CAWKVPASPYEQYF. CDR3 DNA sequence: TGTGCCTGGAAAGTCCCAGCGTCGCCCTACGAGCAGTACTTC. Full variable domain (missing parts from reference TRBV30 and TRBJ2-7): SQTIHQWPATLVQPVGSPLSLECTVEGTSNPNLYWYRQAAGRGLQLLFYSVGIGQISSEVPQNLSASRPQDRQFILSSKKLLLSDSGFYLCAWKVPASPYEQYFGPGTRLTVT.

This clonotype was counted once. J is TRBJ2-5 and V is TRBV30; D not resolved. Germline values: CDR1 GTSNPN, CDR2 SVGIG (reference sequence). This CDR3 contains 11 residues. Trimming removed 0 bases at V and 5 bases at J, with 4 bases between. In nucleotides, the CDR3 is TGTGCCTGGAGTGTATCGGAGACCCAGTACTTC. It specifies CAWSVSETQYF.

V and J are TRBV4-2 and TRBJ2-7; D is unresolved. This CDR3 contains 13 residues. Germline V gives CDR1 LGHNA, CDR2 YNFKEQ. Trimming removed 1 base at V and 2 bases at J, with 6 bases between. Here the CDR3 reads CASSQGVTYEQYF. In nucleotides, the CDR3 is TGTGCCAGCAGCCAAGGGGTTACCTACGAGCAGTACTTC.

V is TRBV11-1 and J is TRBJ2-5; tentative D call: TRBD2 (6 bases). The CDR3 is 16 amino acids. Germline values: CDR1 SGHAT, CDR2 FQDESV (reference sequence). The V end was cut by 6 bases, the J end by 2 bases, with 19 bases between. The CDR3 loop is CASSPMAGGQQETQYF. The CDR3 DNA follows: TGTGCCAGCAGTCCCATGGCCGGGGGTCAGCAAGAGACCCAGTACTTC.